The 20 T cell receptor beta chains below all came from one sample that was sequenced in a study of technical replicates of blood from a few donors. Sequenced by immunoSEQ multiplex PCR; TCRdb stores in-frame clones only, minus some. This sample has tens of thousands of clones, with around 97% found just once. The sample consisted of T cells isolated from PBMCs. Source of these receptors: a human donor in good health.

The DNA of the CDR3 is TGCGCCAGCAGCCAAGAGTGGCAGCGGAGCAGTTTCTACGAGCAGTACTTC. This sequence encodes CASSQEWQRSSFYEQYF. V usage is TRBV4-1 and J usage is TRBJ2-7; a weak D match, TRBD2 (5 bases). Between the trimmed V and J ends, which lost 0 bases and 3 bases, there was a span of 18 bases. The germline CDR1 and CDR2 sequences are MGHRA and YSYEKL. The CDR3 consists of 17 residues.

The chain uses TRBV14 and TRBJ2-7, with D possibly matching TRBD2 (5 bases). The CDR3 totals 11 residues. Per germline, CDR1 SGHDN and CDR2 FVKESK. V was trimmed by 5 bases and J by 4 bases, leaving 6 bases between them. CDR3 nucleotides: TGTGCCAGCAGCGGACTTTACGAGCAGTACTTC. Protein: CASSGLYEQYF.

V and J are TRBV19 and TRBJ2-1; D gene unclear. V was trimmed by 6 bases and J by 1 base, leaving 7 bases between them. The CDR3 totals 13 residues. Germline V gene data show CDR1 as LNHDA and CDR2 as SQIVND (reference sequence). The CDR3 DNA follows: TGTGCCAGTAGCCTGACTTCCTACAATGAGCAGTTCTTC. Amino acid sequence: CASSLTSYNEQFF.

This chain connects TRBV6-5 to TRBJ1-5; 7 nucleotides agree with TRBD1. The CDR3 is 13 residues long. V shed 5 bases and J 9 bases; nucleotides not matched to a gene: 7. From germline, CDR1 is MNHEY and CDR2 SVGAGI. CDR3 sequence (DNA): TGTGCCAGCAGTGGGACAGCTCGCGGGCCCCAGCATTTT. Encoded protein: CASSGTARGPQHF.

The CDR3 region is CASSGRTGRDGYTF. The CDR3 DNA sequence: TGTGCCAGCAGCGGACGGACAGGACGCGACGGCTACACCTTC. The rearrangement links TRBV9 to TRBJ1-2; the match to TRBD1 covers 7 bases. The CDR3 runs 14 residues. Germline loops: CDR1 SGDLS, CDR2 YYNGEE. After removal of 3 bases from V and 8 bases from J, the junction contained 10 bases not matched to a gene.

This clone has just one count. This sequence joins TRBV7-8 and TRBJ2-3, with TRBD1 identical over 9 bases. This CDR3 is built from 14 residues. Germline trimming cut 1 base from V and 4 bases from J; bases unmatched to any gene: 0. Germline values: CDR1 SGHVS, CDR2 FQNEAQ. CDR3 amino acids: CASSLGTGADTQYF. The CDR3 DNA sequence: TGTGCCAGCAGCTTAGGGACAGGGGCAGATACGCAGTATTTT.

V gene TRBV28 combines with J gene TRBJ2-7, with 9 bases identical to TRBD2. This CDR3 comprises 15 residues. In germline, CDR1 is MDHEN, CDR2 SYDVKM. V lost 5 bases and J lost 5; bases outside the gene matches: 10. CDR3 DNA sequence: TGTGCCAGCAGTACCTCGGGGGCGGGAGGGAACGAGCAGTACTTC. This translates into CASSTSGAGGNEQYF.

The chain is built from TRBV7-6 and TRBJ2-2; tentative D call: TRBD2 (6 bases). The CDR3 extends over 15 amino acids. Trimming left V 2 bases short and J 4 bases short, with 11 bases between. Germline assignment: CDR1 SGHVS and CDR2 FNYEAQ. For the CDR3, the DNA is TGTGCCAGCAGCTTAAAAACCGGGGGCACCGGGGAGCTGTTTTTT. The encoded protein is CASSLKTGGTGELFF. Together with reference TRBV7-6 and TRBJ2-2, the CDR3 gives the full variable domain: GAGVSQSPRYKVTKRGQDVALRCDPISGHVSLYWYRQALGQGPEFLTYFNYEAQQDKSGLPNDRFSAERPEGSISTLTIQRTEQRDSAMYRCASSLKTGGTGELFFGEGSRLTVL.

The chain carries TRBV5-1 and TRBJ2-3, with 8 bases that match TRBD1. CDR3 length: 16 amino acids. With 3 bases clipped from V and 0 bases from J, the junction kept 6 bases outside the gene matches. CDR1 and CDR2 (germline): SGHRS, YFSETQ. In nucleotides, the CDR3 is TGCGCCAGCAGCTCGCAGACAGGGGAAAGCACAGATACGCAGTATTTT. Its protein product is CASSSQTGESTDTQYF.

The chain carries TRBV28 and TRBJ2-7, with a possible D match to TRBD1 (6 bases). With 8 bases removed from V and 3 bases from J, the gap between germline ends came to 14 bases. CDR3 length: 13 residues. Germline CDR1 is MDHEN and CDR2 is SYDVKM. In DNA, the CDR3 is TGTGCCAGCTCCCAGGGGCTTTACTACGAGCAGTACTTC. Amino acids: CASSQGLYYEQYF.

This clone is a singleton in its sample. The chain couples TRBV7-6 to TRBJ2-7; 10 nucleotides line up with TRBD1. Germline lookup yields CDR1 SGHVS and CDR2 FNYEAQ. CDR3 size: 15 residues. Trimming at V came to 2 bases and at J to 3 bases, leaving 4 bases not matched to a gene. CDR3 in amino acids: CASSLRGTGDYEQYF. The CDR3 coding sequence is TGTGCCAGCAGCTTACGGGGGACAGGGGACTACGAGCAGTACTTC.

The V call is TRBV5-6, the J call TRBJ2-7; a possible D gene is TRBD1 (6 bases). This CDR3 region has 13 residues. CDR1 is SGHDT and CDR2 is YYEEEE in the germline V gene. Trimming took 3 bases from V and 5 from J, leaving 12 bases between them. For the CDR3, the DNA is TGTGCCAGCAGCTCACAGGGTAGGGACGAGCAGTACTTC. This gives the protein CASSSQGRDEQYF.

The chain uses TRBV28 and TRBJ2-7; 7 bases align to TRBD1. This CDR3 region has 15 residues. Germline V gene sequence: CDR1 MDHEN, CDR2 SYDVKM. J was trimmed by 4 bases and V by 4 bases; bases with no gene match: 10. CDR3 DNA sequence: TGTGCCAGCAGTTCCTTGGGCCTGGGACAGTACGAGCAGTACTTC. Translation gives CASSSLGLGQYEQYF.

This clone has a single count. The rearrangement links TRBV2 to TRBJ2-5; 7 bases map to TRBD2. Trimming at V came to 6 bases and at J to 4 bases, leaving 2 bases not matched to a gene. The CDR3 has 12 residues. Germline loops: CDR1 SNHLY, CDR2 FYNNEI. The CDR3 loop reads CASRTSRETQYF. CDR3 bases: TGTGCCAGCAGGACTAGCCGAGAGACCCAGTACTTC.

V is TRBV2 and J is TRBJ2-3, with 9 positions matching TRBD2. Germline V gene data show CDR1 as SNHLY and CDR2 as FYNNEI. CDR3 length: 16 residues. Unmatched junction bases numbered 5, after V lost 4 bases and J lost 0 bases. CDR3 DNA: TGTGCCAGCAGTGTCAGACTAGCGGCGAGCACAGATACGCAGTATTTT. Translation gives CASSVRLAASTDTQYF.

This chain links TRBV7-2 with TRBJ2-6, with 8 bases matching TRBD1. The V and J ends lost 2 bases and 19 bases, in that order; junction bases with no gene match: 7. CDR1 and CDR2 from the germline V gene are SGHTA and FQGNSA. This CDR3 spans 12 amino acids. This chain's CDR3 is CASSLIGQGKTF. CDR3 sequence (DNA): TGTGCCAGCAGCTTAATTGGACAGGGTAAAACTTTC.

V usage is TRBV19 and J usage is TRBJ2-2, with 8 bases that match TRBD2. The CDR3 is 16 residues long. The germline V gene encodes CDR1 LNHDA and CDR2 SQIVND (reference sequence). V shed 1 base, J shed 5 bases, and the junction held 6 bases outside the gene matches. The CDR3 region is CASSIGGGRGTGELFF. The CDR3 DNA reads TGTGCCAGTAGTATAGGCGGGGGGCGAGGTACCGGGGAGCTGTTTTTT.

The J gene is TRBJ2-4, the V gene TRBV5-1; the match to TRBD2 covers 11 bases. Germline values: CDR1 SGHRS, CDR2 YFSETQ. V shed 4 bases, J shed 14 bases, and the junction held 14 bases outside the gene matches. The CDR3 sequence is 15 residues long. In nucleotides, the CDR3 is TGCGCCAGCAGCCCAGCCGGACTAGCGGGTATTAACGAGTACTTC. This translates into CASSPAGLAGINEYF.

V gene TRBV19 combines with J gene TRBJ2-1; a possible D gene is TRBD2 (5 bases). With 6 bases removed from V and 6 bases from J, the gap between germline ends came to 15 bases. CDR3 length equals 14 residues. Per the germline V gene, CDR1 is LNHDA and CDR2 is SQIVND (reference sequence). In DNA form, the CDR3 reads TGTGCCAGTAGAGCCGGGAACCCCCTCAATGAGCAGTTCTTC. Its protein product is CASRAGNPLNEQFF.

The chain employs TRBV5-4 and TRBJ2-3, with 10 bases lining up with TRBD2. The V and J ends lost 2 bases and 5 bases, in that order; junction bases with no gene match: 8. Germline CDR1 reads SGHNT; CDR2 reads YYREEE (reference sequence). The CDR3 has 16 residues. The chain's CDR3 is CASSLGLADWGDTQYF. CDR3 nucleotides: TGTGCCAGCAGCTTAGGACTAGCGGATTGGGGAGATACGCAGTATTTT.